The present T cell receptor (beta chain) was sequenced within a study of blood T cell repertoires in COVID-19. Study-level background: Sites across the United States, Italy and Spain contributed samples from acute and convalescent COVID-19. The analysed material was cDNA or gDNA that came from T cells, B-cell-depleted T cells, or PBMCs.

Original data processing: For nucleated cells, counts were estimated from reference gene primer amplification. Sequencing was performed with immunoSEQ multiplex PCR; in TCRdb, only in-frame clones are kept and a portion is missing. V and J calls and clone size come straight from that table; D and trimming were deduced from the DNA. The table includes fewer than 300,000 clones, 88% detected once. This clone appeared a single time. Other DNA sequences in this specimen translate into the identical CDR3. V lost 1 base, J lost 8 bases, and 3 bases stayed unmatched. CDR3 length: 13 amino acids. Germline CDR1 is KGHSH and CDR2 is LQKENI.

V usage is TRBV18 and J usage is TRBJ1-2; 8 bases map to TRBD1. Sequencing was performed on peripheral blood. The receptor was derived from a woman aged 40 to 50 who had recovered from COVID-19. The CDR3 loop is CASSPLQGEGYTF. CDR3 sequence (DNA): TGTGCCAGCTCACCACTACAGGGGGAGGGCTACACCTTC.